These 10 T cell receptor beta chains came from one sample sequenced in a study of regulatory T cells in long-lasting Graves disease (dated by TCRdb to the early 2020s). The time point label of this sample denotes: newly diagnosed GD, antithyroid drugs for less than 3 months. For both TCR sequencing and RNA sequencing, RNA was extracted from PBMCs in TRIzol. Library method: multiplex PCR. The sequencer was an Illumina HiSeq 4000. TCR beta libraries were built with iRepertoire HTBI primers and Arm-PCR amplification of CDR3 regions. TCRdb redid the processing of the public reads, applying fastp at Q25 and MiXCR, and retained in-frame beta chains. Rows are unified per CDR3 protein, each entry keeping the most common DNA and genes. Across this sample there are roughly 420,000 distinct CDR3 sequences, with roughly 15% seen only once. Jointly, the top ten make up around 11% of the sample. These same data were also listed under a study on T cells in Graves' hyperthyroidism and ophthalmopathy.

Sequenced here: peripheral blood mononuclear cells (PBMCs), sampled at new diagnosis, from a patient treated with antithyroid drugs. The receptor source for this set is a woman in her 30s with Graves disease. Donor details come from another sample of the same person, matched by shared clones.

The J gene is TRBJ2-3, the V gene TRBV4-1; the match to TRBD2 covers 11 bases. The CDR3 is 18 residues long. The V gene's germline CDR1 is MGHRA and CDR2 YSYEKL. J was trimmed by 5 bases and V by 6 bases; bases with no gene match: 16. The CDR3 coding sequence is TGCGCCAGCAGTCCGCTCCCGGGACTAGCGGCCGGCGGAGATACGCAGTATTTT. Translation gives CASSPLPGLAAGGDTQYF.

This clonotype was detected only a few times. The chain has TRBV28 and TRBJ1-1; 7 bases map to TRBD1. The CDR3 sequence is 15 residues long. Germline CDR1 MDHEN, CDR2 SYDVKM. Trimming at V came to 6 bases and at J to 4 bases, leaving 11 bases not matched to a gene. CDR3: CASSGQDPRGTEAFF. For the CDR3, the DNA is TGTGCCAGCAGCGGACAGGACCCAAGGGGCACTGAAGCTTTCTTT. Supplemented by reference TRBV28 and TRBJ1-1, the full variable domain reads DVKVTQSSRYLVKRTGEKVFLECVQDMDHENMFWYRQDPGLGLRLIYFSYDVKMKEKGDIPEGYSVSREKKERFSLILESASTNQTSMYLCASSGQDPRGTEAFFGQGTRLTVV.

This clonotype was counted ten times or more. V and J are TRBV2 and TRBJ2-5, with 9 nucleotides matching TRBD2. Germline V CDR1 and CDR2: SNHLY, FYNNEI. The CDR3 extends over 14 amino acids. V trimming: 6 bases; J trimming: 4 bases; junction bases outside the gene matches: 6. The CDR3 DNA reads TGTGCCAGCAGGGGGGCTAGCGGGACAGAGACCCAGTACTTC. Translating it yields CASRGASGTETQYF.

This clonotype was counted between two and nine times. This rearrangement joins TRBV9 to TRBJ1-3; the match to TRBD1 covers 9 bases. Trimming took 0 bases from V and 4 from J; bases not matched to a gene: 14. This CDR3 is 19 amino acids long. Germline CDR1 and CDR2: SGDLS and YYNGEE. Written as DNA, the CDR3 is TGTGCCAGCAGCGTAGGTCTGGTCGGGACAGGGTCGTCCGGAAACACCATATATTTT. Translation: CASSVGLVGTGSSGNTIYF.

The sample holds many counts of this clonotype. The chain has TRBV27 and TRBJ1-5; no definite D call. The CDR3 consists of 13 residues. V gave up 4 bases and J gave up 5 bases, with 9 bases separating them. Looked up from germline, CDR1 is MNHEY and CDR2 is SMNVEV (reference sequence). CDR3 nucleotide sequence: TGTGCCAGCAGTTCTTGGGCTGATCAGCCCCAGCATTTT. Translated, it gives CASSSWADQPQHF.

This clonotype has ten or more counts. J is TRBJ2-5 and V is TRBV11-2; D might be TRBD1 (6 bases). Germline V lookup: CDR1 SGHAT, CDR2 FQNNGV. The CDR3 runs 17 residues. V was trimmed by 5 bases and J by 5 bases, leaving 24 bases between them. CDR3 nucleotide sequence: TGTGCCAGCAGCCCGTCCCAGGGGCCTAGAGTCGGGGAGACCCAGTACTTC. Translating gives CASSPSQGPRVGETQYF.

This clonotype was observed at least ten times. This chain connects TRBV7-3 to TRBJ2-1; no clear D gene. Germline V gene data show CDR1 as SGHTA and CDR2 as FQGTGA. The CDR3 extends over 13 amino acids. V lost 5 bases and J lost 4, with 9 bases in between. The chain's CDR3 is CASSPQRYNEQFF. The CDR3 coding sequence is TGTGCCAGCAGCCCCCAGAGATACAATGAGCAGTTCTTC.

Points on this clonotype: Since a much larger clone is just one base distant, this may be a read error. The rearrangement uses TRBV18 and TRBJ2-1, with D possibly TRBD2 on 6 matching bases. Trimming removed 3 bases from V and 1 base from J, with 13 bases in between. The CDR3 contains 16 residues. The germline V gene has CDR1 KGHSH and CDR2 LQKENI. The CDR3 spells CASSPPVAVSYNEQFF. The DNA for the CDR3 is TGTGCCAGCTCACCCCCAGTAGCGGTTTCCTACAATGAGCAGTTCTTC.

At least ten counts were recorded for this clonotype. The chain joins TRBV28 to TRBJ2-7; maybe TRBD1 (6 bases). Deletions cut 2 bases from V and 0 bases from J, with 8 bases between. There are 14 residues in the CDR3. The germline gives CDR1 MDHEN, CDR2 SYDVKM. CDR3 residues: CASSLRGGSYEQYF. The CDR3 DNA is TGTGCCAGCAGTTTAAGAGGGGGCTCCTACGAGCAGTACTTC.

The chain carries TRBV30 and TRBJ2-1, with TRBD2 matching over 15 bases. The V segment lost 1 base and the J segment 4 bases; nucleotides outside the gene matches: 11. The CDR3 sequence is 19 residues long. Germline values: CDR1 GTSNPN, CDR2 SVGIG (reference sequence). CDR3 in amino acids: CAWSGARTSGRDLYNEQFF. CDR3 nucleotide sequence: TGTGCCTGGAGTGGAGCCCGGACTAGCGGGAGGGATTTATACAATGAGCAGTTCTTC.